This T cell receptor beta chain comes out of a study of identical twins. TCRdb re-called the 5' RACE reads with MiXCR, one entry per CDR3 protein. There are around 250,000 distinct CDR3 sequences in the sample; about 8.9% occur only once, and over 2.5% lies in the top ten. This clonotype was observed a few times. V dropped 5 bases and J dropped 5 bases, with 27 bases sitting between them. The CDR3 length is 18 residues. These data were likewise used in another study, on yellow fever vaccine responses in identical twins.

Specimen: CD8+ T cells sorted from blood. The chain is built from TRBV12-3 or TRBV12-4 and TRBJ2-5; D could derive from TRBD1 or TRBD2 (7 bases each). The clonotype comes from a woman between 18 and 29 years old in good health. CDR3 DNA sequence: TGTGCCAGCAGTACCACTCAGGGGGGGGGAGGCCCAGGCGAGACCCAGTACTTC. This codes for CASSTTQGGGGPGETQYF.